This T cell receptor beta chain came from a study of STAT3 mutations in large granular lymphocyte leukemia. The study, taken as a whole, reports: Every T-LGLL patient had at least one immunodominant TCRbeta clonotype.

Measured with immunoSEQ multiplex PCR; TCRdb has only the in-frame clones, and not every one. This table has approximately 15,000 clones, 90% appearing once. On this clone itself: The target antigen is unknown.

V was clipped by 5 bases and J by 9 bases, with 14 bases between them. Germline values: CDR1 MDHEN, CDR2 SYDVKM. This CDR3 is built from 12 residues. The rearrangement links TRBV28 to TRBJ2-7, with D tentatively TRBD1 (6 bases). Specimen: peripheral blood mononuclear cells. The receptor comes from a man in his forties or fifties with T-cell large granular lymphocyte leukemia. Some clones in this sample may be carry-over from other donors' samples. The CDR3 sequence is CASSPPGAGQYF. The CDR3, as DNA: TGTGCCAGCAGTCCTCCAGGGGCCGGGCAGTACTTC.